Listed below are T cell receptor beta chains from one sample, sequenced in a study of blood T cell repertoires in COVID-19. Sequencing used immunoSEQ multiplex PCR; TCRdb keeps in-frame clones, though not all of them. The sample has 20,000 to 30,000 clones; approximately 85% are singletons. Sequenced: peripheral blood. These receptors all stem from a man aged 65-85 years in a cohort sampled during active COVID-19. The conserved cysteine and the conserved F or W are not part of the CDR3 here. Fields, in order: D gene, J gene, V gene, CDR3 protein. A D gene is named only where the DNA matches it firmly.

>-|TRBJ2-2|TRBV28
ASSSPGAEGNTGELF
>TRBD2|TRBJ2-5|TRBV5-1
ASRRTTSGRGGETQY
>-|TRBJ1-1|TRBV5-1
ASSVGQINTEAF
>TRBD2|TRBJ2-1|TRBV11-3
ASSGGGTSGNNEQF
>-|TRBJ2-7|TRBV12-3/TRBV12-4
ASTTGSSEQY
>-|TRBJ2-7|TRBV28
ASTEQAKYEQY
>-|TRBJ2-2|TRBV11-2
ASTSTYTGELF
>TRBD1|TRBJ1-6|TRBV7-2
ASSPGQGNSPLH
>TRBD2|TRBJ2-5|TRBV7-2
ASSLVAGVEETQY
>-|TRBJ1-5|TRBV2
ASSTTGPQH
>TRBD2|TRBJ2-6|TRBV19
ASSGLAGGPS
>-|TRBJ2-3|TRBV21-1
ASSKDGGSTDTQY
>TRBD2|TRBJ2-3|TRBV29-1
SAESGIVDTQY
>TRBD1|TRBJ1-2|TRBV6-5
ASSPGGALGGYT
>TRBD1|TRBJ1-1|TRBV18
ASSKRTGITEAF
>TRBD1|TRBJ1-6|TRBV6-5
ASSSWDRGNSPLH
>-|TRBJ1-2|TRBV28
ASSLGHFYGYT
>TRBD2|TRBJ2-2|TRBV19
ASTGTSGRYTGELF
>-|TRBJ1-4|TRBV27
ASSLRRLVATNEKLF
>TRBD2|TRBJ2-2|TRBV6-5
ASQGEGRTGELF
>TRBD2|-|TRBV2
ASSGLAGNNEQF
>TRBD2|TRBJ2-3|TRBV4-1
ASSFGLAGGDTQY
>TRBD2|TRBJ2-3|TRBV7-3
ASGTSGTDTQY
>-|TRBJ2-1|TRBV6-6
ASSYSRSEQF
>-|TRBJ1-5|TRBV19
ASSIGAGSNQPQH
>TRBD2|TRBJ2-1|TRBV2
ASSLAGSYNEQF
>TRBD1|TRBJ1-3|TRBV7-9
ASSPYGQGAPGNTIY
>TRBD1|TRBJ1-2|TRBV29-1
SDSGTGVLHT
>-|TRBJ2-2|TRBV21-1
ASSSSRDNTGELF
>TRBD1|TRBJ1-1|TRBV19
ASIRTGMNTEAF
>TRBD1|TRBJ1-5|TRBV6-5
ASSPGQGANQPQH
>-|TRBJ1-6|TRBV4-1
ASSHVWGGYNSPLH
>TRBD2|TRBJ2-5|TRBV6-7
ASTPAGGTQY
>-|TRBJ2-6|TRBV5-5
ASSLGLRSGANVLT
>-|TRBJ1-5|TRBV28
ASSTRGSQPQH
>TRBD1|TRBJ1-3|TRBV9
ASSPGLWAGGGGGNTIY
>TRBD1|TRBJ1-4|TRBV5-6
ASSLGGGTSNEKLF
>TRBD2|TRBJ2-3|TRBV7-9
ASSRWTSGILSTDTQY
>TRBD1|TRBJ1-2|TRBV5-4
ASSQPGTGNGYT
>-|TRBJ1-2|TRBV14
ASSLLKDSGGSYT
>-|TRBJ2-5|TRBV10-3
AISDIRRTQY
>-|TRBJ2-3|TRBV25-1
ASSDHRTADTQY
>-|TRBJ1-3|TRBV7-9
ASSLGEWSGNTIY
>-|TRBJ2-7|TRBV28
ASSPASVAYEQY